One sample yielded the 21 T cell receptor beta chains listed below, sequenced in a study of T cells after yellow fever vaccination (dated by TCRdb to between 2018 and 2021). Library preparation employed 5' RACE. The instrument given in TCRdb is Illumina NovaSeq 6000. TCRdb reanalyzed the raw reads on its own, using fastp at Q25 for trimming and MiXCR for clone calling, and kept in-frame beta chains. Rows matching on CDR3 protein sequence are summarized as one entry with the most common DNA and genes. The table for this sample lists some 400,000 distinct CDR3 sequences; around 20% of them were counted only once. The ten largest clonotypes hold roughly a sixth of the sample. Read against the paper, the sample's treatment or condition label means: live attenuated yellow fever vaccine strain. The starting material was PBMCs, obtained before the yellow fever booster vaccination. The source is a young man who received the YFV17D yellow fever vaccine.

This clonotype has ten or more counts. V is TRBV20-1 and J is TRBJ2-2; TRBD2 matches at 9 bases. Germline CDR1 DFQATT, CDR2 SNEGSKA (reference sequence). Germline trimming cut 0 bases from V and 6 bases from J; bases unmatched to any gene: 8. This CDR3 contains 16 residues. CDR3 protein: CSARDFRGGAAGELFF. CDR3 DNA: TGCAGTGCTAGAGATTTCCGCGGGGGGGCCGCCGGGGAGCTGTTTTTT.

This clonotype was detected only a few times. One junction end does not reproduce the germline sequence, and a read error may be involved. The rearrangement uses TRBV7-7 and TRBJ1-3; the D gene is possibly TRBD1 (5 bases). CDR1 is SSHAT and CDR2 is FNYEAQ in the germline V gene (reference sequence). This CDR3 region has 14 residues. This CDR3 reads CASSLGAPGNTIYF. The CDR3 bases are TGTGCTAGCAGCCTTGGGGCTCCCGGAAACACCATATATTTT.

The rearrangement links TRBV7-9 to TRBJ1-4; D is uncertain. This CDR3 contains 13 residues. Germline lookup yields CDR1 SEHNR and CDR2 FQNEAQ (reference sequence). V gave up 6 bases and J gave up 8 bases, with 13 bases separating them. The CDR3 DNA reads TGTGCCAGCAGAAGAGAGGAGGGCGAAAAACTGTTTTTT. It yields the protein CASRREEGEKLFF.

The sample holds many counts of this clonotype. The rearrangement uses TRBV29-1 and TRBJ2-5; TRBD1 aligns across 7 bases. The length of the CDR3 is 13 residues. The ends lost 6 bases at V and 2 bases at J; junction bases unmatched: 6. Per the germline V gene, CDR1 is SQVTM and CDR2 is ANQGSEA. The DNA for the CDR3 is TGCAGCGTCGAGGGGGCGAATCAAGAGACCCAGTACTTC. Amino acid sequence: CSVEGANQETQYF.

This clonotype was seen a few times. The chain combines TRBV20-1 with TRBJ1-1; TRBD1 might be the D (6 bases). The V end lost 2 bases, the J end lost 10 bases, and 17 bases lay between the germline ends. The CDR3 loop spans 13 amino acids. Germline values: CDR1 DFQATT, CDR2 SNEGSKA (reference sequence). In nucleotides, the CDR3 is TGCAGTGCTAGACCGGTGACAGGACTGGTAGCTTTCTTT. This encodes CSARPVTGLVAFF.

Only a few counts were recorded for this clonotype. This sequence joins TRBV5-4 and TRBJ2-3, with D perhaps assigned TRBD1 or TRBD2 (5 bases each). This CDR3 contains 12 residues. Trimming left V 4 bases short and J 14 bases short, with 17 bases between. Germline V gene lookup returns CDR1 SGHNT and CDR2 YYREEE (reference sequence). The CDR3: CASSGGEGKVYF. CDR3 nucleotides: TGTGCCAGCAGCGGAGGCGAGGGGAAGGTGTATTTT. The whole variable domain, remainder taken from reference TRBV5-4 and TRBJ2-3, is ETGVTQSPTHLIKTRGQQVTLRCSSQSGHNTVSWYQQALGQGPQFIFQYYREEENGRGNFPPRFSGLQFPNYSSELNVNALELDDSALYLCASSGGEGKVYFGPGTRLTVL.

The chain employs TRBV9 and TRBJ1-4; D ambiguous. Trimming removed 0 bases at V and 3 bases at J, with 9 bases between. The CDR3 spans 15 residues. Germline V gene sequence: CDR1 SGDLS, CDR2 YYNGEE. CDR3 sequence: CASSVEGRPNEKLFF. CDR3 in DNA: TGTGCCAGCAGCGTAGAAGGGAGACCTAATGAAAAACTGTTTTTT.

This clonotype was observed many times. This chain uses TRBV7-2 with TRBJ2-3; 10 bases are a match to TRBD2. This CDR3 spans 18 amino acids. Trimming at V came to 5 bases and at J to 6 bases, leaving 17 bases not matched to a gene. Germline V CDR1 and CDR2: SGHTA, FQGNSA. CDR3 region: CASSPPQRAGGRSDTQYF. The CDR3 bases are TGTGCCAGCAGCCCCCCCCAACGAGCGGGGGGGCGTTCGGATACGCAGTATTTT.

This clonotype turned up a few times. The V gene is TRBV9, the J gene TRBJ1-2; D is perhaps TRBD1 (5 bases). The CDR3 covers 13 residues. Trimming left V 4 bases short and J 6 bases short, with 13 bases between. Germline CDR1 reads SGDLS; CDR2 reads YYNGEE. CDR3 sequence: CASSPRGAHGYTF. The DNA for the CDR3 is TGTGCCAGCAGCCCACGAGGGGCTCATGGCTACACCTTC.

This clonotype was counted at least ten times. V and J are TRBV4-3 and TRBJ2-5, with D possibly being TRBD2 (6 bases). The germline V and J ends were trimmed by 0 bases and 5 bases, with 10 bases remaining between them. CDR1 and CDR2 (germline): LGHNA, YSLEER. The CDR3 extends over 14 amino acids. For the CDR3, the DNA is TGCGCCAGCAGCCAAGAGCGGGGTGGGGAGACCCAGTACTTC. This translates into CASSQERGGETQYF.

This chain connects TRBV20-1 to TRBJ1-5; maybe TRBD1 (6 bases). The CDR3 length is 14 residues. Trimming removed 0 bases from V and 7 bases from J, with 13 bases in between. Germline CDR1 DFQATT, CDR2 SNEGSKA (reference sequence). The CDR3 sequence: CSARDRGGAQPQHF. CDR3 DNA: TGCAGTGCTAGAGATCGGGGGGGCGCCCAGCCCCAGCATTTT.

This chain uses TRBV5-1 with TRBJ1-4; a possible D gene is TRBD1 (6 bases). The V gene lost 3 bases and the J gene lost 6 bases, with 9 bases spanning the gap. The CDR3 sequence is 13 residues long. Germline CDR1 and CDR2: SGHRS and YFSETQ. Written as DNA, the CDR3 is TGCGCCAGCAGCTCCAACAGGGATGAAAAACTGTTTTTT. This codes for CASSSNRDEKLFF. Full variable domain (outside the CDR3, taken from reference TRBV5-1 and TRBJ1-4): KAGVTQTPRYLIKTRGQQVTLSCSPISGHRSVSWYQQTPGQGLQFLFEYFSETQRNKGNFPGRFSGRQFSNSRSEMNVSTLELGDSALYLCASSSNRDEKLFFGSGTQLSVL.

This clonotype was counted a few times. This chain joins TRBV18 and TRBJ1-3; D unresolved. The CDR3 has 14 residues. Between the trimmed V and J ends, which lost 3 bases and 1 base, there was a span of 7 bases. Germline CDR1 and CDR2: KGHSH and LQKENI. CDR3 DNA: TGTGCCAGCTCACCTGTAAGATCTGGAAACACCATATATTTT. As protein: CASSPVRSGNTIYF.

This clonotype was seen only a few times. Here the CDR3 DNA reads TGTGCCAGCAGCCCCTCGGGGCAGACCTATGGCTACACCTTC. Its translation is CASSPSGQTYGYTF. J is TRBJ1-2 and V is TRBV7-9, with a weak D call TRBD1 (5 bases). The germline V gene has CDR1 SEHNR and CDR2 FQNEAQ (reference sequence). This CDR3 contains 14 residues. Trimming removed 5 bases at V and 4 bases at J, with 14 bases between.

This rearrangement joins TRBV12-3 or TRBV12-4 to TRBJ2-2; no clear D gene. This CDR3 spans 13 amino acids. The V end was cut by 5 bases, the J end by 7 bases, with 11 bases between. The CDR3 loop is CASSLPGVGELFF. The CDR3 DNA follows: TGTGCCAGCAGTCTCCCCGGCGTCGGGGAGCTGTTTTTT.

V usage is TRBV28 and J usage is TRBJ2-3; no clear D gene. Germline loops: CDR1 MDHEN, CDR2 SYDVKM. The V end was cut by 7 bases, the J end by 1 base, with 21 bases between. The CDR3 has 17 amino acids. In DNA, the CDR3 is TGTGCCAGCACCCCTCGAGGCAAGGGCACAGGCACAGATACGCAGTATTTT. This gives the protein CASTPRGKGTGTDTQYF.

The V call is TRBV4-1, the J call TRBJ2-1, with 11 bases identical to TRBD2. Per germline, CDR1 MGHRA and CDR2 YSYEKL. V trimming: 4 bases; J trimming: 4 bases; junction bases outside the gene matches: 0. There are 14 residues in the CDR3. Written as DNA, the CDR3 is TGCGCCAGCAGCCCTAGCGGGGGGTACAATGAGCAGTTCTTC. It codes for CASSPSGGYNEQFF.

Written as DNA, the CDR3 is TGTGCCAGCTCACCAGACGAACAGGGTCGCTATGGCTACACCTTC. Its protein is CASSPDEQGRYGYTF. The chain couples TRBV18 to TRBJ1-2, with a possible D match to TRBD1 (6 bases). This CDR3 region has 15 residues. Per germline, CDR1 KGHSH and CDR2 LQKENI. The ends were cut back, 2 bases at V and 4 bases at J, with 14 bases in the middle. Based on the CDR3 plus reference TRBV18 and TRBJ1-2, the full variable domain is NAGVMQNPRHLVRRRGQEARLRCSPMKGHSHVYWYRQLPEEGLKFMVYLQKENIIDESGMPKERFSAEFPKEGPSILRIQQVVRGDSAAYFCASSPDEQGRYGYTFGSGTRLTVV.

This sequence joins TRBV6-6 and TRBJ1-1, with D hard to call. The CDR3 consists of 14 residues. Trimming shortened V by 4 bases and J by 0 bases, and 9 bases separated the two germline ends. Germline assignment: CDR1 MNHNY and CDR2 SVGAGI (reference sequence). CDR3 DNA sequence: TGTGCCAGCAGTTGGGAGGTCATGAACACTGAAGCTTTCTTT. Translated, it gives CASSWEVMNTEAFF.

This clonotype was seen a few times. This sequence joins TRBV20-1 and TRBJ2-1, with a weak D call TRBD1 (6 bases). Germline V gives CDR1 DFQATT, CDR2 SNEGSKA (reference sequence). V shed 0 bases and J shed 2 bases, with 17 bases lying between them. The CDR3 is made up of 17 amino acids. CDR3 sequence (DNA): TGCAGTGCTAGAGATGATGGGGGCCCCAAAGCCTACAATGAGCAGTTCTTC. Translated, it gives CSARDDGGPKAYNEQFF.

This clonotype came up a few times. The CDR3 region has the DNA TGCAGTGCTAGAGATGGGGCTAGCGGGTCAGATACGCAGTATTTT. Protein: CSARDGASGSDTQYF. The chain has TRBV20-1 and TRBJ2-3, with 8 bases aligning to TRBD2. This CDR3 has 15 residues. Per germline, CDR1 DFQATT and CDR2 SNEGSKA (reference sequence). With V trimmed by 0 bases and J by 4 bases, 6 bases remained unmatched.